The 14 T cell receptor beta chains in this list originate from one sample, sequenced in a study of identical twins. One entry per CDR3 protein results from TCRdb running MiXCR on the 5' RACE reads. The sample includes a few hundred thousand distinct CDR3 sequences, roughly 20% of them seen just once. What was sequenced was naive T cells sorted from blood. The receptors were gathered from a man aged 45-65 years in good health.

V usage is TRBV18 and J usage is TRBJ1-1; 8 bases agree with TRBD1. Trimming removed 1 base from V and 6 bases from J; junction bases left unmatched: 7. The germline V gene encodes CDR1 KGHSH and CDR2 LQKENI. CDR3 length equals 15 residues. CDR3 DNA: TGTGCCAGCTCACCACAACAGGGGGTAGGGGCTGAAGCTTTCTTT. Translating it yields CASSPQQGVGAEAFF.

This clonotype has more than one count but fewer than ten. The rearrangement joins TRBV20-1 to TRBJ2-1; D is unresolved. V gave up 3 bases and J gave up 4 bases, with 10 bases separating them. Germline CDR1 reads DFQATT; CDR2 reads SNEGSKA (reference sequence). The CDR3 runs 13 residues. CDR3 sequence: CSASGSGYNEQFF. CDR3 nucleotide sequence: TGCAGTGCTAGTGGATCCGGATACAATGAGCAGTTCTTC.

This clonotype was found a few times. The chain employs TRBV20-1 and TRBJ2-5; maybe TRBD2 (6 bases). From germline, CDR1 is DFQATT and CDR2 SNEGSKA (reference sequence). Trimming cost V 6 bases and J 2 bases, with 16 bases left between them. The CDR3 is 14 amino acids. DNA for the CDR3: TGCAGTGCCAGCTCTCTAGCGTCACAAGAGACCCAGTACTTC. This translates into CSASSLASQETQYF.

This clonotype has only a few counts. The genes are TRBV6-2 or TRBV6-3 and TRBJ2-1; D is possibly TRBD2 (6 bases). This CDR3 comprises 14 residues. Germline CDR1 reads MNHEY; CDR2 reads SVGEGT. V was trimmed by 0 bases and J by 6 bases, leaving 9 bases between them. CDR3 DNA: TGTGCCAGCAGTTACTCGAGGCGGGGCAATGAGCAGTTCTTC. This translates into CASSYSRRGNEQFF.

The chain is built from TRBV12-3 or TRBV12-4 and TRBJ2-2; possibly TRBD2 for D (6 bases). Trimming shortened V by 7 bases and J by 0 bases, and 12 bases separated the two germline ends. The CDR3 is 15 amino acids. The CDR3 loop reads CASTIPGANTGELFF. Written as DNA, the CDR3 is TGTGCCAGCACTATACCGGGGGCGAACACCGGGGAGCTGTTTTTT.

The V and J genes are TRBV24-1 and TRBJ2-2; 9 nucleotides agree with TRBD2. V trimming: 5 bases; J trimming: 4 bases; junction bases outside the gene matches: 4. This CDR3 has 15 amino acids. Germline CDR1 and CDR2: KGHDR and SFDVKD. The CDR3 DNA is TGTGCCACCAGTGGTTTAGCGGGAGCCACCGGGGAGCTGTTTTTT. Protein product: CATSGLAGATGELFF.

This clonotype appeared many times. The chain links TRBV7-7 to TRBJ2-1, with TRBD2 identical over 10 bases. The germline V gene has CDR1 SSHAT and CDR2 FNYEAQ (reference sequence). The CDR3 consists of 14 residues. Unmatched junction bases numbered 5, after V lost 5 bases and J lost 7 bases. The CDR3 DNA follows: TGTGCCAGCAGCCCCGGGACTAGCGCAAATGAGCAGTTCTTC. The encoded protein is CASSPGTSANEQFF.

Many counts were recorded for this clonotype. The V and J genes are TRBV12-3 or TRBV12-4 and TRBJ2-7; no clear D. The CDR3 sequence is 11 residues long. Trimming took 0 bases from V and 7 from J, leaving 4 bases between them. In nucleotides, the CDR3 is TGTGCCAGCAGTTTAGCGTGGGAGCAGTACTTC. It is translated as CASSLAWEQYF.

Note on this clonotype: A much larger clone sits a single nucleotide away, making a read error possible. This sequence joins TRBV7-2 and TRBJ2-1; 11 bases are a match to TRBD2. There are 15 residues in the CDR3. Germline lookup yields CDR1 SGHTA and CDR2 FQGNSA. With 6 bases clipped from V and 1 base from J, the junction kept 2 bases outside the gene matches. The DNA of the CDR3 is TGTGCCAGCAGACCTAGCGGGGGGTCCTACAATGAGCAGTTCTTC. Encoded protein: CASRPSGGSYNEQFF.

This clonotype was recorded a few times. V usage is TRBV29-1 and J usage is TRBJ2-1, with 8 bases aligning to TRBD2. The CDR3 is 17 amino acids. With V trimmed by 2 bases and J by 4 bases, 13 bases remained unmatched. The germline gives CDR1 SQVTM, CDR2 ANQGSEA. The chain's CDR3 is CSVERGRGGTLYNEQFF. In DNA, the CDR3 is TGCAGCGTTGAACGGGGCCGGGGGGGAACCCTTTACAATGAGCAGTTCTTC.

This clonotype was counted at least ten times. The rearrangement links TRBV3-1 to TRBJ2-1; 8 nucleotides line up with TRBD2. The trim removed 1 base at V and 10 bases at J, leaving 12 bases unmatched. The CDR3 extends over 16 amino acids. The germline V gene encodes CDR1 LGHDT and CDR2 YNNKEL (reference sequence). This chain's CDR3 is CASSQGGTRSPREQFF. CDR3 nucleotide sequence: TGTGCCAGCAGCCAAGGTGGGACTAGGTCACCTCGGGAGCAGTTCTTC.

This rearrangement joins TRBV29-1 to TRBJ2-1; 13 nucleotides match TRBD2. Germline V gene sequence: CDR1 SQVTM, CDR2 ANQGSEA. There are 18 residues in the CDR3. After removal of 3 bases from V and 0 bases from J, the junction contained 8 bases not matched to a gene. The CDR3 nucleotides are TGCAGCGTTGAGGGACTAGCGGGATGGGGGCACTCCTACAATGAGCAGTTCTTC. Translating it yields CSVEGLAGWGHSYNEQFF.

The chain joins TRBV12-3 or TRBV12-4 to TRBJ2-7; D unresolved. V lost 5 bases and J 9 bases, leaving 17 bases between the germline ends. The CDR3 covers 13 residues. The DNA for the CDR3 is TGTGCCAGCAGTCAGAGAGCCTACGACGCGCAGTACTTC. It is translated as CASSQRAYDAQYF.

The CDR3 nucleotides are TGCAAACTCCAGGGGGAGACCCAGTACTTC. Its protein product is CKLQGETQYF. The rearrangement uses TRBV20-1 and TRBJ2-5; D possibly corresponds to TRBD1 (6 bases). The CDR3 extends over 10 amino acids. CDR1 DFQATT and CDR2 SNEGSKA come from the germline V gene (reference sequence).